Listed here is a single T cell receptor (beta chain). Antigen: not known. Sequenced by immunoSEQ multiplex PCR; TCRdb stores in-frame clones only, minus some. The sample records roughly 4,000 clones, about 78% being singletons. Repertoires were sampled repeatedly during chemoradiotherapy. These data originate in a study of chemoradiotherapy in HPV16-positive cancers. Study in general: Candidate HPV-specific clones and shared TCR motifs came from two HPV16-positive patients. Study-level points and caveats: Functional assays defining HPV-specific T cells used only a couple of HPV16-positive patients. Non-HPV-specific T cells did not expand in tumors during treatment, whereas candidate HPV-specific clones and E7-related motifs did.

CDR1 SGHDT and CDR2 YYEEEE come from the germline V gene. This CDR3 region has 17 residues. V lost 1 base, J lost 6 bases, and 10 bases stayed unmatched. This clonotype was sampled from a human donor with HPV-associated anogenital cancer. The material was tumor tissue, obtained from a patient who underwent chemoradiotherapy. J is TRBJ2-1 and V is TRBV5-6; 10 nucleotides align to TRBD2. The CDR3 nucleotides are TGTGCCAGCAGCTTGAGGGTAGCGGGGGGCATTACCAATGAGCAGTTCTTC. Translation: CASSLRVAGGITNEQFF.